Listed below are T cell receptor beta chains from one sample, sequenced in a study of shared clonotypes between healthy human individuals. Clones were sequenced by immunoSEQ multiplex PCR, and TCRdb holds only the in-frame ones, with some missing. The sample has roughly 490,000 clones, about three quarters seen once; the top ten hold 10% to 15%. Source material: PBMCs. The receptors originated from a woman aged 40 to 50 in good health. Some clones in this sample may be carry-over from other donors' samples. Both conserved end residues are part of each CDR3. A D gene is named only where the DNA matches it firmly. Rows may omit the clone size; those that give it use once, few, many or a size class.

TGTGCCAGCAGCTTAGTGAGGAATGAGCAGTTCTTC | CASSLVRNEQFF | TRBV11-2 | - | - | TRBJ2-1
TGTGCCAGCAGCTTAACCGGAAACACCATATATTTT | CASSLTGNTIYF | TRBV7-8 | - | few | TRBJ1-3
TGTGCCAGCGCCCCGACTACAGGGAGCGATCAGCCCCAGCATTTT | CASAPTTGSDQPQHF | TRBV18 | - | - | TRBJ1-5
TGCGCCAGCAGCCAAGATAAAAGTTTCCCAGGCTCCTACGAGCAGTACTTC | CASSQDKSFPGSYEQYF | TRBV4-1 | - | - | TRBJ2-7
TGTGCCAGCAGCTCACTAGCGGGCCCCTACAATGAGCAGTTCTTC | CASSSLAGPYNEQFF | TRBV7-9 | TRBD2 | once | TRBJ2-1
TGTGCCGGATCTAGCGGGAGTTGGGAGACCCAGTACTTC | CAGSSGSWETQYF | TRBV6-1 | TRBD2 | once | TRBJ2-5
TGTGCCAGCAGTTTGTCACTAAACACAGATACGCAGTATTTT | CASSLSLNTDTQYF | TRBV27 | - | - | TRBJ2-3
TGCGCCAGCAGCTTGCCCCTGGACAGGGATAATGAAAAACTGTTTTTT | CASSLPLDRDNEKLFF | TRBV5-1 | TRBD1 | - | TRBJ1-4
TGTGCCAGCAGTTATAACCTAGCTGAAGCTTTCTTT | CASSYNLAEAFF | TRBV6-4 | - | - | TRBJ1-1
TGTGCCAGCAGTTACGACAGGGGAAGCAATCAGCCCCAGCATTTT | CASSYDRGSNQPQHF | TRBV6-6 | TRBD1 | many | TRBJ1-5
TGCGCCAGCAGCTTGGGGACTACACAACACCCAAACACAGATACGCAGTATTTT | CASSLGTTQHPNTDTQYF | TRBV5-1 | - | - | TRBJ2-3
TGTGCCAGCAGCGGCAGGAACTACGAGCAGTACTTC | CASSGRNYEQYF | TRBV7-8 | - | few | TRBJ2-7
TGTGCCAGTAGTATATTCCCAGGCTACGAGCAGTACTTC | CASSIFPGYEQYF | TRBV19 | - | - | TRBJ2-7
TGTGCCAGCAGTTTTTCCCGCTCCTACGAGCAGTACTTC | CASSFSRSYEQYF | TRBV28 | - | - | TRBJ2-7
TGTGCCAGCAGCTTAGGGCGGCACACAGATACGCAGTATTTT | CASSLGRHTDTQYF | TRBV7-9 | - | - | TRBJ2-3